This TCR beta chain was sequenced in a study of early T cells in non-severe SARS-CoV-2 infection (TCRdb year 2021). Background on the whole study: Bulk RNA from unsorted whole blood was used for TCR sequencing, so alpha and beta chains could not be paired.

This was a case-control study nested in a cohort of healthcare workers in London, UK, who had nasopharyngeal swab PCR tests and blood samples taken every week. Healthcare workers were enrolled in the week of the UK lockdown, from 23 to 31 March 2020, and were followed every week for up to roughly 15 weeks. V lost 6 bases and J lost 4 bases; the stretch between them is 15 bases long. In the germline V gene, CDR1 corresponds to MDHEN and CDR2 to SYDVKM. The cysteine opens and the phenylalanine closes a CDR3 of 14 amino acids. The CDR3 DNA has 42 bases and is translated from base 1. Libraries were built with 5' RACE. Instrument on record: NextSeq 500. To correct for sequencing error and PCR bias, the TCR library protocol tagged individual cDNA molecules with unique molecular identifiers. TCR alpha and beta chains were both sequenced, and the abundances of alpha and beta sequences in each sample were closely correlated with each other. Per the source publication's procedure: Decombinator V4 was used to perform V gene, J gene and CDR3 annotation of TCR sequences. Expanded TCRs were defined as changing significantly between any two time points under a Poisson model with p below 0.0001. TCR abundances were normalised to the total number of TCRs sequenced per sample and expressed as counts per million. MAIT TCRs were defined by TRAV1-2 paired with TRAJ12, TRAJ20 or TRAJ33, and iNKT TCRs by TRAV10 paired with TRAJ18. A search of VDJdb, accessed on 1 November 2021, was run for TCRs annotated to CMV, EBV and SARS-CoV-2, with TCRs annotated for multiple antigens excluded. TCRdb reworked the public reads: Q25 trimming with fastp, MiXCR clone assembly, productive beta chains retained. Each record represents a unique CDR3 protein, reported with the most common genes and DNA among its rows. TCRdb's processing, not the study's, gives the V and J calls here. The sample yields around 80,000 distinct CDR3 sequences; approximately 12% were counted once. The ten largest clones add up to around 3.7% of the sample.

What the study reported, not specific to this receptor: VDJdb matching was skewed toward anti-spike CD8 responses and likely underestimated virus-specific expansions, missing private and CD4 specificities.

On this clonotype itself: What antigen it recognizes has not been identified. Qualities for individual bases were not recorded, and no much larger clone is one base off.

The TCR comes from an adult who was a healthcare worker with PCR-confirmed SARS-CoV-2 infection or an uninfected control (not recorded which). Sequencing was carried out using whole blood. Recombination connected TRBV28 to TRBJ1-2, and perhaps TRBD1 as D gene, on 6 matching bases. The nucleotides read TGTGCCAGCAGCTCCGGAGAGGGGGTCTATGGCTACACCTTC. Its protein is CASSSGEGVYGYTF.